Below, 12 T cell receptor beta chains from the same sample are listed, as sequenced in a study of T-cell reconstitution after alpha-beta-depleted transplantation in children (TCRdb year 2016). Libraries were built with PCR. The reads were generated on an Illumina HiSeq 2500. TCR libraries were prepared with molecular barcoding, using unique molecular identifiers to normalize TCRbeta repertoire quantification. TCRdb applied fastp at Q25 and MiXCR to the public reads, then kept only in-frame beta chains. Here each entry gathers all rows of one CDR3 protein and keeps the most common genes and DNA. This sample comprises 300,000 to 400,000 distinct CDR3 sequences, roughly 13% of them detected only once. About 4% of the sample is in the top ten clones. This specimen was PBMCs, taken from the stem cell graft. The receptor source for this set is a human donor who donated a stem cell graft to a child with Fanconi anemia.

In this sample, this clonotype turned up a few times. The V and J genes are TRBV4-2 and TRBJ1-3, with D tentatively TRBD1 (5 bases). The CDR3 consists of 15 residues. Germline values: CDR1 LGHNA, CDR2 YNFKEQ. The V and J ends lost 3 bases and 4 bases respectively, with 13 bases between them. The CDR3 nucleotides read TGTGCCAGCAGCCACGATGGGACCTCCGGAAACACCATATATTTT. Protein sequence: CASSHDGTSGNTIYF.

This clonotype was counted at least ten times. This CDR3 is CASSLAVEDEQYF. The CDR3 bases are TGTGCCAGCAGTTTAGCTGTGGAAGACGAGCAGTACTTC. This sequence joins TRBV12-3 or TRBV12-4 and TRBJ2-7; D ambiguous. This CDR3 has 13 amino acids. Trimming took off 0 bases at V and 5 bases at J, with 8 bases between the two ends.

This clonotype was observed a few times. J is TRBJ1-1 and V is TRBV5-1; 7 bases line up with TRBD1. The J segment lost 1 base and the V segment lost 0 bases, leaving 3 bases of the junction unmatched. Germline lookup yields CDR1 SGHRS and CDR2 YFSETQ. The CDR3 is made up of 15 amino acids. The CDR3 DNA reads as TGCGCCAGCAGCTTGGGGGACAGAAAGAACACTGAAGCTTTCTTT. Translation: CASSLGDRKNTEAFF. Full variable domain (remainder filled in from reference TRBV5-1 and TRBJ1-1): KAGVTQTPRYLIKTRGQQVTLSCSPISGHRSVSWYQQTPGQGLQFLFEYFSETQRNKGNFPGRFSGRQFSNSRSEMNVSTLELGDSALYLCASSLGDRKNTEAFFGQGTRLTVV.

This clonotype was seen only a few times. In DNA, the CDR3 is TGTGCCAGTAGTATCCCTGTCACAGATACGCAGTATTTT. It is translated as CASSIPVTDTQYF. This rearrangement joins TRBV19 to TRBJ2-3; D is undetermined. The CDR3 is 13 amino acids. The germline V gene encodes CDR1 LNHDA and CDR2 SQIVND (reference sequence). The V gene lost 3 bases and the J gene lost 2 bases, with 6 bases spanning the gap.

This clonotype has a count of ten or more. This sequence joins TRBV2 and TRBJ2-7; TRBD1 matches 7 bases. V shed 5 bases, J shed 6 bases, and the junction held 10 bases outside the gene matches. CDR3 length: 14 residues. Germline V lookup: CDR1 SNHLY, CDR2 FYNNEI. CDR3 region: CASSSTVTGPEQYF. The DNA of the CDR3 is TGTGCCAGCAGTTCGACGGTGACAGGGCCCGAGCAGTACTTC. Filled out from reference TRBV2 and TRBJ2-7, the complete variable domain reads EPEVTQTPSHQVTQMGQEVILRCVPISNHLYFYWYRQILGQKVEFLVSFYNNEISEKSEIFDDQFSVERPDGSNFTLKIRSTKLEDSAMYFCASSSTVTGPEQYFGPGTRLTVT.

The chain carries TRBV7-2 and TRBJ2-3, with 9 bases lining up with TRBD1. V shed 5 bases, J shed 9 bases, and the junction held 6 bases outside the gene matches. CDR3 length: 13 residues. Per germline, CDR1 SGHTA and CDR2 FQGNSA. The CDR3 sequence: CASSPTGQGTQYF. The CDR3 DNA follows: TGTGCCAGCAGCCCTACCGGACAGGGGACGCAGTATTTT. Complete variable domain (other parts from reference TRBV7-2 and TRBJ2-3): GAGVSQSPSNKVTEKGKDVELRCDPISGHTALYWYRQSLGQGLEFLIYFQGNSAPDKSGLPSDRFSAERTGGSVSTLTIQRTQQEDSAVYLCASSPTGQGTQYFGPGTRLTVL.

This clonotype was seen many times. V and J are TRBV20-1 and TRBJ2-1; D gene uncertain. With 3 bases removed from V and 5 bases from J, the gap between germline ends came to 5 bases. CDR1 DFQATT and CDR2 SNEGSKA come from the germline V gene (reference sequence). The CDR3 contains 11 residues. The CDR3 DNA sequence: TGCAGTGCTAGGGCGGACAATGAGCAGTTCTTC. Protein sequence: CSARADNEQFF.

This clonotype was picked up a small number of times. This chain uses TRBV20-1 with TRBJ1-1; 7 bases align to TRBD1. This CDR3 region has 14 residues. The V segment lost 2 bases and the J segment 3 bases; nucleotides outside the gene matches: 6. The germline V gene encodes CDR1 DFQATT and CDR2 SNEGSKA (reference sequence). The CDR3 loop is CSARSPGQHTEAFF. CDR3 in DNA: TGCAGTGCTAGATCTCCGGGACAGCACACTGAAGCTTTCTTT.

This clonotype has at least ten counts. The chain recombines TRBV5-5 with TRBJ1-1; D is ambiguous. V dropped 4 bases and J dropped 4 bases, with 11 bases sitting between them. The germline CDR1 and CDR2 sequences are SGHKS and YYEKEE (reference sequence). The CDR3 sequence is 13 residues long. This CDR3 is CASSPPAGTEAFF. CDR3 coding DNA: TGTGCCAGCAGCCCCCCGGCAGGCACTGAAGCTTTCTTT.

This clonotype showed up just a few times. This chain uses TRBV5-5 with TRBJ2-2, with 7 positions matching TRBD2. The length of the CDR3 is 16 residues. V lost 3 bases, J lost 4 bases, and 9 bases stayed unmatched. Germline CDR1 SGHKS, CDR2 YYEKEE (reference sequence). The CDR3 spells CASSSSGGLATGELFF. The CDR3 bases are TGTGCCAGCAGCTCATCGGGAGGCTTGGCCACCGGGGAGCTGTTTTTT.

This chain connects TRBV30 to TRBJ2-7; no clear D. The germline V and J ends were trimmed by 0 bases and 4 bases, with 7 bases remaining between them. In germline, CDR1 is GTSNPN, CDR2 SVGIG (reference sequence). The CDR3 spans 12 residues. The CDR3: CAWSVARYEQYF. CDR3 sequence (DNA): TGTGCCTGGAGTGTGGCACGGTACGAGCAGTACTTC.

This clonotype was picked up many times. The chain links TRBV5-1 to TRBJ1-4; D call uncertain. This CDR3 spans 13 amino acids. Germline V gives CDR1 SGHRS, CDR2 YFSETQ. Deletions cut 3 bases from V and 10 bases from J, with 13 bases between. The CDR3 DNA follows: TGCGCCAGCAGCTCGGATTCTACAGTAAAACTGTTTTTT. This encodes CASSSDSTVKLFF. The full variable domain, its missing parts supplied by reference TRBV5-1 and TRBJ1-4, is KAGVTQTPRYLIKTRGQQVTLSCSPISGHRSVSWYQQTPGQGLQFLFEYFSETQRNKGNFPGRFSGRQFSNSRSEMNVSTLELGDSALYLCASSSDSTVKLFFGSGTQLSVL.